This T cell receptor (beta chain) originates from a study of regulatory T cells in long-lasting Graves disease. Study as a whole: Newly diagnosed Graves' patients had taken antithyroid drugs under 3 months. Study-level findings and limits: The study found TRBV28, TRBJ1-2 and TRBJ2-5 favored in persistent disease. Examination was confined to peripheral blood, excluding thyroid tissue.

Time point in this sample: newly diagnosed GD, antithyroid drugs for less than 3 months. The TCR library was made from RNA extracted from PBMCs. Of note for this clonotype: Its antigen is undetermined.

In building TCR beta libraries, iRepertoire HTBI primers were used together with Arm-PCR of CDR3 regions. TCRdb used MiXCR to reprocess the multiplex PCR reads, holding one entry per CDR3 protein. Of about 400,000 distinct CDR3 sequences in the sample, 15% to 18% were seen once. V shed 3 bases and J shed 6 bases, with 17 bases lying between them. The CDR3 totals 14 residues. The germline CDR1 and CDR2 sequences are DFQATT and SNEGSKA (reference sequence). The sample was peripheral blood mononuclear cells (PBMCs), taken at new diagnosis, from a patient treated with antithyroid drugs. The chain is built from TRBV20-1 and TRBJ1-2; possible D gene TRBD1, 5 bases. The TCR sequence derives from a female donor with Graves disease. The CDR3 sequence is CSASLFKGRDGYTF. The CDR3 DNA reads as TGCAGTGCTAGTTTATTTAAGGGGCGGGATGGCTACACCTTC.